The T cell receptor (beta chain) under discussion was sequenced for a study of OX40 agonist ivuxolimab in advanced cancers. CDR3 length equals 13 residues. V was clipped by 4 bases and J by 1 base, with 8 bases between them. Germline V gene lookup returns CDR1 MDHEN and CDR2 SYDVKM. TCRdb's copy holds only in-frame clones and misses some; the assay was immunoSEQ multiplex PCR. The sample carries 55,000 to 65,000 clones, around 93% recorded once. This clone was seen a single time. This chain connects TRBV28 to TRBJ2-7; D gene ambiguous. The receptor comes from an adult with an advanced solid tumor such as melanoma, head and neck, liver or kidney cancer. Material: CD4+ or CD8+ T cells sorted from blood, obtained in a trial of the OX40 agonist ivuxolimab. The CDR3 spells CASSSQPSYEQYF. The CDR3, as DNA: TGTGCCAGCAGTTCCCAACCTTCCTACGAGCAGTACTTC.